Listed below are T cell receptor beta chains from one sample, sequenced in a study of cytomegalovirus exposure and HLA in healthy donors. TCRdb keeps only in-frame clones here, not all; method: immunoSEQ multiplex PCR. The sample includes 80,000 to 130,000 clones, about 75% of them seen just once. Material: PBMCs. The source of these receptors is a male donor in good health and CMV-seropositive. Both conserved end residues are part of each CDR3. D genes are given only for firm matches. Not every row has a clone size; where given, it reads once, few, many or a size class.

>TRBV5-6|TRBD1|.|TRBJ1-5
TGTGCCAGCAGCGGGCCGGGACAGGACCTATATAGCAATCAGCCCCAGCATTTT
CASSGPGQDLYSNQPQHF
>TRBV27|TRBD1|.|TRBJ2-7
TGTGCCAGCAGTTATGACAGGGTTGGCTCCTACGAGCAGTACTTC
CASSYDRVGSYEQYF
>TRBV11-3|.|.|TRBJ2-1
TGTGCCAGCAGCTTAGGAGGGAAAGCAAGCAATGAGCAGTTCTTC
CASSLGGKASNEQFF
>TRBV7-2|.|.|TRBJ1-5
TGTGCCAGCAGCTTAGCCCGACAGTGGAATCAGCCCCAGCATTTT
CASSLARQWNQPQHF
>TRBV6-5|TRBD1|.|TRBJ1-1
TGTGCCAGCAGTTTCCGGGACAGGCCGAATTTGGCTGAAGCTTTCTTT
CASSFRDRPNLAEAFF
>TRBV7-8|TRBD1|once|TRBJ1-3
TGTGCCAGCAGCCCACGGACAGGAGCCGCTGGAAACACCATATATTTT
CASSPRTGAAGNTIYF
>TRBV29-1|.|.|TRBJ1-3
TGCAGCGTTGAAACGATAAGGTCAGGTTCATCTGGAAACACCATATATTTT
CSVETIRSGSSGNTIYF
>TRBV4-3|.|.|TRBJ2-7
TGCGCCAGCAGCCAAACAGGGACGGCGAGCTCCTACGAGCAGTACTTC
CASSQTGTASSYEQYF
>TRBV15|TRBD2|once|TRBJ2-7
TGTGCCACCAGCAGAGATGGGGGAGGGACCCCCTACGAGCAGTACTTC
CATSRDGGGTPYEQYF
>TRBV27|.|.|TRBJ2-7
TGTGCCAGCAGTTTAAGTCAGGGTACCTACGAGCAGTACTTC
CASSLSQGTYEQYF
>TRBV4-2|.|.|TRBJ2-7
TGTGCCAGCAGCCACTCATGGCCGGGGGTTTTAGGGAAGGGGCCCTACGAGCAGTACTTC
CASSHSWPGVLGKGPYEQYF
>TRBV7-9|.|.|TRBJ2-7
TGTGCCAGCAGCTTAGAAGTAGGCAGGGGGGCGAAGCAGTACTTC
CASSLEVGRGAKQYF
>TRBV5-6|TRBD1|.|TRBJ1-2
TGTGCCAGCAGCGACAGGGCTAGCTATGGCTACACCTTC
CASSDRASYGYTF
>TRBV7-8|.|.|TRBJ2-1
TGTGCCAGCAGCACCGAGTATGAGCAGTTCTTC
CASSTEYEQFF
>TRBV27|.|.|TRBJ2-2
TGTGCCAGCAGTCCCCGGGAACAGGGCGCGAACACCGGGGAGCTGTTTTTT
CASSPREQGANTGELFF
>TRBV10-1|TRBD1|many|TRBJ2-6
TGCGCCAGCCCTGACAGGGATAAATGGGCCAACGTCCTGACTTTC
CASPDRDKWANVLTF
>TRBV6-1|TRBD1|.|TRBJ2-4
TGTGCCAGCAGTGAAGTCCCGGGACAGGGGAGGGTAGCCAAAAACATTCAGTACTTC
CASSEVPGQGRVAKNIQYF
>TRBV5-4|.|once|TRBJ2-7
TGTGCCAGCAGTAAAAGTATAAGGAGAGGCGAGCAGTACTTC
CASSKSIRRGEQYF
>TRBV5-4|TRBD2|.|TRBJ2-3
TGTGCCAGCAGCCCGGCGGGACTAGCAGATACAGATACGCAGTATTTT
CASSPAGLADTDTQYF
>TRBV27|.|.|TRBJ1-3
TGTGCCAGCGGTCCGGGGGGCGGAATTAACACCATATATTTT
CASGPGGGINTIYF
>TRBV15|.|.|TRBJ2-5
TGTGCCACCAGCAGAGACTCGGGGGTGGGGACCCAGTACTTC
CATSRDSGVGTQYF
>TRBV2|TRBD1|few|TRBJ2-7
TGTGCCAGCAGGGGACAGCCCTACGAGCAGTACTTC
CASRGQPYEQYF
>TRBV19|.|few|TRBJ2-7
TGTGCCAGTAGTGCCGGGACCTACGAGCAGTACTTC
CASSAGTYEQYF
>TRBV7-6|TRBD2|.|TRBJ2-2
TGTGCCAGCAGCTTACGAGGTAGCGGGGGTTCAGCCGGGGAGCTGTTTTTT
CASSLRGSGGSAGELFF
>TRBV4-3|TRBD1|.|TRBJ2-7
TGCGCCAGCAGCCCAAGACAGGGCCTCCTGCAGTACTTC
CASSPRQGLLQYF
>TRBV5-1|TRBD2|.|TRBJ2-1
TGCGCCAGCAGCTTGGGGGGGGGTGAGCAGTTCTTC
CASSLGGGEQFF
>TRBV11-2|.|.|TRBJ2-7
TGTGCCAGCAGCTTAGCGGCGCCGGGTGGGACTGACGAGCAGTACTTC
CASSLAAPGGTDEQYF
>TRBV5-6|TRBD1|.|TRBJ1-6
TGTGCCAGCAGCTGGGACAGGAAGGGCTGGAATTCACCCCTCCACTTT
CASSWDRKGWNSPLHF
>TRBV9|TRBD1|.|TRBJ2-7
TGTGCCAGCAGCGGACGGGACAGGGGCGAGCAGTACTTC
CASSGRDRGEQYF
>TRBV7-3|TRBD1|few|TRBJ1-2
TGTGCCAGCAGCTCGGCCAGGGGGCTCGGCTACACCTTC
CASSSARGLGYTF
>TRBV28|.|.|TRBJ1-4
TGTGCCAGCAGAAACGCCGGGACTAATGAAAAACTGTTTTTT
CASRNAGTNEKLFF
>TRBV7-6|TRBD1|once|TRBJ1-1
TGTGCCAGCAGCTTAGAGACAGGGGGCACTGAAGCTTTCTTT
CASSLETGGTEAFF
>TRBV5-6|TRBD1|.|TRBJ2-7
TGTGCCAGCGTTCACAGGGGTCGGTCCTACGAGCAGTACTTC
CASVHRGRSYEQYF
>TRBV4-3|.|.|TRBJ1-4
TGCGCCAGCAGCCAAGACAGGAATGAAAAACTGTTTTTT
CASSQDRNEKLFF
>TRBV7-2|TRBD1|.|TRBJ1-2
TGTGCCAGCAGCTCCCCCACGACAGGGACCAATTTGGGCTACACCTTC
CASSSPTTGTNLGYTF
>TRBV7-2|TRBD2|few|TRBJ2-7
TGTGCCAGCAGCCTAGCGGCGACAACCCAGGGGTACTTC
CASSLAATTQGYF
>TRBV7-6|.|.|TRBJ2-7
TGTGCCAGCAGCTTTCTCGGCGGGGACTCCTACGAGCAGTACTTC
CASSFLGGDSYEQYF
>TRBV5-1|.|.|TRBJ2-3
TGCGCCAGCAGCGTGTCGGACAGCCCTAGCACAGATACGCAGTATTTT
CASSVSDSPSTDTQYF
>TRBV30|TRBD2|.|TRBJ2-3
TGTGCCGTGGGGACTAGCGGGGGGCTGGGGGATACGCAGTATTTT
CAVGTSGGLGDTQYF
>TRBV7-2|.|.|TRBJ1-1
TGTGCCAGCAGCTTAGCCCACAAAAACACTGAAGCTTTCTTT
CASSLAHKNTEAFF
>TRBV7-9|.|.|TRBJ2-7
TGTGCCAGCAGCCACCGTTCGGGGGACTACGAGCAGTACTTC
CASSHRSGDYEQYF